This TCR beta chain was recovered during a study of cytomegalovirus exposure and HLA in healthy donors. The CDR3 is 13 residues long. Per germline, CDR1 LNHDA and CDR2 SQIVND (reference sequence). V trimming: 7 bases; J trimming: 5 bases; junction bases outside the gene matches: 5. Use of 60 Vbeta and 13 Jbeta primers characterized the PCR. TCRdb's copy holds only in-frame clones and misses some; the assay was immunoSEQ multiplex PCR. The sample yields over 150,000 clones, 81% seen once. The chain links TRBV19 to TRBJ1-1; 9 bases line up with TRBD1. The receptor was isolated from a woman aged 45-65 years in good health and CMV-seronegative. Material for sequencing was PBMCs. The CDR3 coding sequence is TGTGCCAGTACCGGACAGGGGAGGACTGAAGCTTTCTTT. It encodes CASTGQGRTEAFF.